One and the same sample provided the 5 T cell receptor beta chains below, sequenced in a study of blood T cell repertoires in COVID-19. The table came from immunoSEQ multiplex PCR; TCRdb's copy has only in-frame clones and leaves some out. The sample shows about 250,000 clones, nearly 90% of them seen only once. What was sequenced was peripheral blood. The receptors come from a woman aged 55-70 years with COVID-19, enrolled during active disease.

The chain uses TRBV6-5 and TRBJ2-5; the D gene is possibly TRBD2 (5 bases). CDR1 and CDR2 (germline): MNHEY, SVGAGI. V lost 4 bases, J lost 5 bases, and 11 bases lay in between. The CDR3 runs 13 residues. CDR3 coding DNA: TGTGCCAGCAGTTTCAACGGGGTCGAGACCCAGTACTTC. Translating it yields CASSFNGVETQYF.

The sample holds a few counts of this clone. The chain recombines TRBV15 with TRBJ1-4; 8 positions agree with TRBD1. The CDR3 runs to 17 residues. The J segment lost 0 bases and the V segment lost 1 base, leaving 4 bases of the junction unmatched. Germline values: CDR1 LNHNV, CDR2 YYDKDF (reference sequence). CDR3 DNA: TGTGCCACCAGCAGAGTGGGCAGGGGGCCAACTAATGAAAAACTGTTTTTT. It yields the protein CATSRVGRGPTNEKLFF.

V is TRBV9 and J is TRBJ1-2; TRBD1 matches 7 bases. The CDR3 sequence is 19 residues long. Per germline, CDR1 SGDLS and CDR2 YYNGEE. Germline trimming cut 1 base from V and 1 base from J; bases unmatched to any gene: 16. Here the CDR3 DNA reads TGTGCCAGCAGCGTAAGGGTCACCGGGGACAGCAACGTTAACTATGGCTACACCTTC. Translation: CASSVRVTGDSNVNYGYTF.

The chain has TRBV6-5 and TRBJ1-2; 7 nucleotides agree with TRBD1. CDR1 MNHEY and CDR2 SVGAGI come from the germline V gene. CDR3 length: 13 residues. The J segment lost 5 bases and the V segment lost 9 bases, leaving 9 bases of the junction unmatched. CDR3 DNA: TGTGCCAGTAAACGGACAGGCGATTATGGCTACACCTTC. Translation gives CASKRTGDYGYTF.

This rearrangement joins TRBV4-1 to TRBJ2-7; 11 bases line up with TRBD2. The germline V gene encodes CDR1 MGHRA and CDR2 YSYEKL. J lost 4 bases, V lost 1 base, and 9 bases had no gene match. The CDR3 totals 17 residues. The CDR3 sequence: CASSQVDFLAGGYEQYF. The CDR3 DNA is TGCGCCAGCAGCCAAGTCGACTTCCTAGCGGGGGGATACGAGCAGTACTTC.